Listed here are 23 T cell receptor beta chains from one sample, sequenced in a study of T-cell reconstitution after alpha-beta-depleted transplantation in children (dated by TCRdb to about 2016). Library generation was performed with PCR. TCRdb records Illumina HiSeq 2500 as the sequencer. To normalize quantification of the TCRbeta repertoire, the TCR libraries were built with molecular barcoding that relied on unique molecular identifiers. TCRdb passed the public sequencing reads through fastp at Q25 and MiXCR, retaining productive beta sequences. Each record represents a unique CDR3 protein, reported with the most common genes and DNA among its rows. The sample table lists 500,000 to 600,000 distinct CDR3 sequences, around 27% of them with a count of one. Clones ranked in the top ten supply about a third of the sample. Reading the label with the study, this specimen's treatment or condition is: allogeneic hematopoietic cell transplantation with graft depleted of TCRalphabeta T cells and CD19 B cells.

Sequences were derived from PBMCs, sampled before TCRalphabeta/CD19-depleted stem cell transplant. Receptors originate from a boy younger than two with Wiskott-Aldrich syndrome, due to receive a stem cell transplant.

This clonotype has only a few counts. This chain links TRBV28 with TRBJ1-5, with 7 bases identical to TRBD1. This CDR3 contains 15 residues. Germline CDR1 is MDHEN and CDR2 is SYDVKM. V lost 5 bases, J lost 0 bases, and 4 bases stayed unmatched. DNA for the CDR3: TGTGCCAGCAGTAGACAGGGAAATAGCAATCAGCCCCAGCATTTT. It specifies CASSRQGNSNQPQHF.

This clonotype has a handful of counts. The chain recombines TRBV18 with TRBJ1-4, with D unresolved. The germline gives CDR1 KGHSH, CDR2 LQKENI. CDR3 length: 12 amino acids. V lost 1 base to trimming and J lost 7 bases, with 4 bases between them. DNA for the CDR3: TGTGCCAGCTCACCACGGGGTGAAAAACTGTTTTTT. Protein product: CASSPRGEKLFF.

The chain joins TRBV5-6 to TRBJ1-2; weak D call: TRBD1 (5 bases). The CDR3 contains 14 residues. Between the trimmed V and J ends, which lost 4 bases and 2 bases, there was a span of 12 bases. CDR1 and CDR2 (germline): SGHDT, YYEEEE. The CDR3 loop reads CASSPRAGNYGYTF. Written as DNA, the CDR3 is TGTGCCAGCAGCCCCCGAGCAGGGAACTATGGCTACACCTTC.

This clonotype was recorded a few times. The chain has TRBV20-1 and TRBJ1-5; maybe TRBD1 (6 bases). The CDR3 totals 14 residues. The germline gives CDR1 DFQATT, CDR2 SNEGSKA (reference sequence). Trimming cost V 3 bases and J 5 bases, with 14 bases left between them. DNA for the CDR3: TGCAGTGCTAGGACAGGCAACTCCCATCAGCCCCAGCATTTT. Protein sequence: CSARTGNSHQPQHF.

CDR3 loop: CSARDWSDNEQFF. The CDR3 region has the DNA TGCAGTGCTAGAGATTGGAGTGACAATGAGCAGTTCTTC. This chain connects TRBV20-1 to TRBJ2-1; no firm D call. The CDR3 is 13 amino acids. Looked up from germline, CDR1 is DFQATT and CDR2 is SNEGSKA (reference sequence). V was clipped by 0 bases and J by 5 bases, with 8 bases between them.

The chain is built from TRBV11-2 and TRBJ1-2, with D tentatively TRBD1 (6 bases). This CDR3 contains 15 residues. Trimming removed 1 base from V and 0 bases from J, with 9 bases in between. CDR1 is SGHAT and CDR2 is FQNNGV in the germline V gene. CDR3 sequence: CASSLAGVANYGYTF. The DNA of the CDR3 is TGTGCCAGCAGCTTAGCAGGGGTTGCTAACTATGGCTACACCTTC.

CDR3 amino acids: CSAKTSGSLDEQFF. The CDR3 DNA sequence: TGCAGTGCAAAGACTAGCGGGAGTCTCGATGAGCAGTTCTTC. This chain joins TRBV20-1 and TRBJ2-1; 12 bases map to TRBD2. CDR1 is DFQATT, CDR2 SNEGSKA, per germline (reference sequence). The CDR3 extends over 14 amino acids. The junction had 8 bases not matched to a gene; V was cut back by 6 bases and J by 8 bases.

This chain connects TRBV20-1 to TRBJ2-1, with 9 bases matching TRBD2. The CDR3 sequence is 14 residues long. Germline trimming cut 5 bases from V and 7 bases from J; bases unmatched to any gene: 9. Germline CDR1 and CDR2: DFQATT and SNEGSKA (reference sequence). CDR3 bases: TGCAGTGCTCCGGTCAGCGGGAGGAGGAATGAGCAGTTCTTC. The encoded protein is CSAPVSGRRNEQFF.

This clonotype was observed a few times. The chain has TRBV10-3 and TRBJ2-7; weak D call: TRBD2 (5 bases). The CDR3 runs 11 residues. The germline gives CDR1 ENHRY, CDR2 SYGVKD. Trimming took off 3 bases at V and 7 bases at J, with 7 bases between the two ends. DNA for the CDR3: TGTGCCATCAGTGAACTAGGAGAGCAGTACTTC. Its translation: CAISELGEQYF.

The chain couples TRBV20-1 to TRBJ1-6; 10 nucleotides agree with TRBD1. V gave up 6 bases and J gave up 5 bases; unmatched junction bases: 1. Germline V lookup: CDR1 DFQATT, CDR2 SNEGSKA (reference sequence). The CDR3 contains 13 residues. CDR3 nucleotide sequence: TGCAGTGCCGGGACAGGGGATAATTCACCCCTCCACTTT. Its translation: CSAGTGDNSPLHF.

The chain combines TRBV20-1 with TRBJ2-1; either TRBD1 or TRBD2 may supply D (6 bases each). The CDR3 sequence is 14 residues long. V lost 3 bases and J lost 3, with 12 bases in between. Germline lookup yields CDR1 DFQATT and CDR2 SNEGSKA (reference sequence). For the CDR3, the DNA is TGCAGTGCTAGGACTGGGGGGCGCTACAATGAGCAGTTCTTC. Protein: CSARTGGRYNEQFF.

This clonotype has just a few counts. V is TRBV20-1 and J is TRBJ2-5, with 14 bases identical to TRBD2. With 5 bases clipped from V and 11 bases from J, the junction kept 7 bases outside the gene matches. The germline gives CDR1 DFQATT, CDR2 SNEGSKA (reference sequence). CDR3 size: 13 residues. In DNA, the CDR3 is TGCAGTGCTCCGGGACTAGCGGGAGTGGTACAGTACTTC. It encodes CSAPGLAGVVQYF.

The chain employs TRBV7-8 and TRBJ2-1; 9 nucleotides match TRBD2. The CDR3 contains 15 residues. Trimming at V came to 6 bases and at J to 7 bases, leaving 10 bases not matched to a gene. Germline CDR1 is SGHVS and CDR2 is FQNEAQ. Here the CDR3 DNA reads TGTGCCAGCAGTGGGCTAGCGGGATATAAGAATGAGCAGTTCTTC. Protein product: CASSGLAGYKNEQFF.

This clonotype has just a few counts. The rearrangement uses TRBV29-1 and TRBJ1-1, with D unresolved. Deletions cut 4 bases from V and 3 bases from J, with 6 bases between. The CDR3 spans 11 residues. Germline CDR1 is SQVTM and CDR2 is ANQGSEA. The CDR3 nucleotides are TGCAGCGTTGGGTGGGACACTGAAGCTTTCTTT. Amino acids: CSVGWDTEAFF. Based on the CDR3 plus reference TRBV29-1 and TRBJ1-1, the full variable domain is SAVISQKPSRDICQRGTSLTIQCQVDSQVTMMFWYRQQPGQSLTLIATANQGSEATYESGFVIDKFPISRPNLTFSTLTVSNMSPEDSSIYLCSVGWDTEAFFGQGTRLTVV.

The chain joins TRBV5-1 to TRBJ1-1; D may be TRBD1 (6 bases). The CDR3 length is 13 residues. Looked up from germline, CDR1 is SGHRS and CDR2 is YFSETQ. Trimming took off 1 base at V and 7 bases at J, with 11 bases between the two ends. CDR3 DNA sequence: TGCGCCAGCAGCTTGCAGGGGCTGTATGAAGCTTTCTTT. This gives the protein CASSLQGLYEAFF.

The DNA of the CDR3 is TGCAGTGCTAGGATGGACAGGGAGAGGGTGGGTAACTATGGCTACACCTTC. Protein: CSARMDRERVGNYGYTF. This chain uses TRBV20-1 with TRBJ1-2, with TRBD1 matching 8 bases. The ends lost 3 bases at V and 1 base at J; junction bases unmatched: 13. Germline CDR1 is DFQATT and CDR2 is SNEGSKA (reference sequence). The CDR3 runs to 17 residues.

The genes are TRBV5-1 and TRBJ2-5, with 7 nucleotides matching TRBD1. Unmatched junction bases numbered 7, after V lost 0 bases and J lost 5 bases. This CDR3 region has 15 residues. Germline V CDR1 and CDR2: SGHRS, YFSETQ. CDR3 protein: CASSLGQGMLETQYF. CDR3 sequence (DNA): TGCGCCAGCAGCTTGGGACAGGGAATGTTGGAGACCCAGTACTTC.

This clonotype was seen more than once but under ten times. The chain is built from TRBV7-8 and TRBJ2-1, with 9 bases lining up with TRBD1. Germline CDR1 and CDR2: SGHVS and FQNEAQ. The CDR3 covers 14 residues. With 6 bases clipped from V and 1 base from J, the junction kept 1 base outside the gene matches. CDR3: CASRDRGSYNEQFF. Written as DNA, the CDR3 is TGTGCCAGCAGAGACAGGGGGTCCTACAATGAGCAGTTCTTC.

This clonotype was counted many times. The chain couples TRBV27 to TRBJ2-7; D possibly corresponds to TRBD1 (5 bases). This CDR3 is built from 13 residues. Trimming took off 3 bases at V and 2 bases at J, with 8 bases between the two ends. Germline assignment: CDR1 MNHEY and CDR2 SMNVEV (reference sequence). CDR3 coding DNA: TGTGCCAGCAGTTTTAGGGGCGCCTACGAGCAGTACTTC. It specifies CASSFRGAYEQYF.

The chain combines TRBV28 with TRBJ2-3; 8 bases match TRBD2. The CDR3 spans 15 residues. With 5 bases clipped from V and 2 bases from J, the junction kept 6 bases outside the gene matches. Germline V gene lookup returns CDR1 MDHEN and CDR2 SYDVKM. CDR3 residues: CASSPLAAATDTQYF. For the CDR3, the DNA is TGTGCCAGCAGTCCACTAGCGGCAGCCACAGATACGCAGTATTTT.

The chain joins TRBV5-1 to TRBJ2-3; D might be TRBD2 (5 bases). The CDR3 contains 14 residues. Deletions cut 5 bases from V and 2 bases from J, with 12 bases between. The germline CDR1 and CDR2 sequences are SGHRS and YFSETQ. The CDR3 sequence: CASRRASLTDTQYF. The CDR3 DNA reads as TGCGCCAGCAGGCGGGCTAGTCTCACAGATACGCAGTATTTT.

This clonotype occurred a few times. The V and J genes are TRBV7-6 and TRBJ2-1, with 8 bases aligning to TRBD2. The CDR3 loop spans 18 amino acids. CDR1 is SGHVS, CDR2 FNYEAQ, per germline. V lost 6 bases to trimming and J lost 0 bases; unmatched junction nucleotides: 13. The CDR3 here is CASSGTSRGRSSYNEQFF. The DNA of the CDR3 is TGTGCCAGCAGTGGGACTAGTCGGGGGCGAAGCTCCTACAATGAGCAGTTCTTC.

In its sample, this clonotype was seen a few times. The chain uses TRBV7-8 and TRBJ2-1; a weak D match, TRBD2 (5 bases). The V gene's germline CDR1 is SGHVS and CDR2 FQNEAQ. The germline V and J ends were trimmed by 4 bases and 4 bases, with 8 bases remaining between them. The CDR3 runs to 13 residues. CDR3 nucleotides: TGTGCCAGCAGCTATAGGGAGTACAATGAGCAGTTCTTC. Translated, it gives CASSYREYNEQFF.